This T cell receptor beta chain was captured by sequencing in a study of graft-versus-host responses after intestinal transplantation. In regard to this clone: Its specificity is unknown.

Profiling relied on immunoSEQ multiplex PCR, and the TCRdb table lists in-frame clones only, not all of them. The repertoire has roughly 110,000 clones, approximately 90% of them found once; the top ten carry over 0.6%. The germline V and J ends were trimmed by 2 bases and 5 bases, with 6 bases remaining between them. Per the germline V gene, CDR1 is LNHDA and CDR2 is SQIVND (reference sequence). This CDR3 has 12 amino acids. The chain is built from TRBV19 and TRBJ1-1, with D uncertain. This specimen consisted of unstimulated CD4+ T cells sorted from spleen or lymph node cells, obtained before transplant. The clonotype was recovered from a human donor who was the organ donor for an intestinal transplant. This CDR3 is CASSIRGTEAFF. The CDR3 DNA reads as TGTGCCAGTAGTATAAGAGGGACTGAAGCTTTCTTT.